This T cell receptor (beta chain) was documented in a study of cytomegalovirus exposure and HLA in healthy donors (dated by TCRdb to 2016 to 2017). Study-wide context: According to an earlier analysis of several hundred of the donors, roughly 180 million T cells yielded 117 million unique TCR beta sequences and about 300 Gb of sequence data. Donor age, sex, ethnicity and CMV serostatus were compiled alongside the repertoire data. An earlier analysis of a few hundred of the donors applied high-throughput TCR beta sequencing to assess whether each TCR beta V gene segment acted as functional or pseudogenic. In addition to the first cohort of 666 subjects, a separate validation cohort of 130 or so different subjects was used. Typing coverage varied by locus: roughly 629-640 donors for A, B, C, DRB1 and DQB1; under 550 for DQA1; more than 600 for DPA1; around 450 for DPB1. A later genetic analysis took genome-wide SNP genotypes for about 55% of the roughly 700 donors and used that subset as a discovery cohort. The study aimed to test whether signatures of past pathogen exposure could be identified by cataloging public T cell receptors. Because of strong linkage in the cohort, 5 or 6 DR-DQ haplotypes were treated as single units for association and clustering. Both class I and class II loci were covered by HLA typing, at four-digit resolution. A later analysis re-examined previously published TCR beta repertoires from roughly 720 donors and added high-resolution HLA genotyping to investigate patterns of TCR occurrence. An early release that covered 500 to 800 HLA-typed donors contained approximately 300 gigabases of sequencing data and tens of millions of unique TCR sequences. Rather than drawing on any new phenotypic data, the later analysis identified candidate immune exposures from TCR beta sequences and the way those sequences occurred across donors. To predict cytomegalovirus infection status, the study brought together high-throughput TCR immunosequencing, statistical association of individual TCRs with disease status, and machine learning. The genetic ancestry cluster associated with self-reported Caucasian donors included about 84% of the roughly 400 genotyped donors. All discovery cohort repertoires had been generated using a single sequencing platform. The T cell repertoires of 666 subjects were profiled by immunosequencing and related to cytomegalovirus serostatus. On average, roughly 240,000 unique TCR beta nucleotide sequences were sequenced per donor among some 420 genotyped donors of the cohort, with roughly a sixth of those sequences being non-productive.

This clone was detected once. The clone's antigen remains unknown. One base away there is no much larger clone; base qualities are not given. Paper-wide results and their limitations: A total of 164 TCR beta chains were listed by the study as associated with cytomegalovirus. The sequencing pipeline was judged likely to have produced a cluster of highly shared sequence variants as a technical artifact. In a later analysis, 16,951 TCR beta sequences were associated with specific HLA alleles at a false discovery rate of 0.05. Several of the top co-occurrence clusters appeared to be linked to parvovirus B19, influenza, CMV and Epstein-Barr virus, according to a later analysis. Most CMV-associated TCR beta chains appeared to be HLA-restricted in a later analysis, and the HLA associations seemed to be driven largely by CMV exposure. Because counts were too low, under 20 rarely observed V segments, including chromosome 9 orphons, were left out of the earlier analysis of 500 to 650 of the donors. For the cohort, immune exposure information was limited to CMV serostatus. Cytomegalovirus status was reported to be diagnosed by the classifier with high specificity and sensitivity in both the original and validation cohorts. Sequencing depth was assumed to be roughly uniform across donors in the presence/absence analyses, though that assumption may not hold. The authors suggested that the approach could potentially be extended to other disease states and immunological phenotypes. Across donors, most TCR sequences were observed very rarely, whereas some public TCRs were present in many individuals. In a later genetic analysis, fewer N-insertions in productive TCRs were reported among donors in an Asian-associated ancestry cluster than the roughly 700-donor mean. Linkage disequilibrium might explain the correlated functional status among segregating V segments, but an unknown experimental factor could not be excluded. When HLA alleles, especially DR and DQ, strongly co-occurred, TCR associations were difficult to assign to individual alleles. A later analysis found that HLA-associated TCR beta chains were more clonally expanded and had lower generation probabilities than equally common non-associated chains. Broadly in line with IMGT annotations, most TCR beta V segments showed up in productive rearrangements about 87% or about 30% of the time in an earlier analysis of approximately 600 of the donors. The 87-base-pair reads could not distinguish some IMGT-functional V segments, including TRBV6-2 and TRBV6-3, so those segments were excluded. Three of the identified cytomegalovirus-associated TCR beta chains were confirmed in vitro to be specific for cytomegalovirus antigens. Because some donors lacked HLA typing at each locus, the association tests relied only on the typed subset. According to a later analysis, TCR association rates differed among HLA loci, with DRB1 alleles showing the most associated TCRs and HLA-C alleles showing the fewest. A further reported finding was that TCR beta sequences accurately predicted the HLA-A and HLA-B alleles for most subjects in the first cohort. This cohort had only TCR beta chains sequenced, and the lack of alpha or paired-chain data limited which features could be detected. V-gene and J-gene trimming of TCR beta chains was associated with a missense DCLRE1C variant in a later genetic analysis, and the association was replicated in an independent cohort.

The cohort consisted of some 670 healthy bone marrow donors. All cohort members were sampled while nominally healthy, although unrecorded immune exposures were likely present. The donor tested CMV seropositive, placing the donor among the 250 to 350 seropositive members of the cohort. Each donor provided a peripheral blood sample, and peripheral blood mononuclear cells were used for TCR beta sequencing. The Qiagen DNeasy Blood Extraction Kit was used to extract genomic DNA from the blood cell samples. The CDR3 goes from the cysteine to the phenylalanine over 13 residues. Only CDR3 DNA remains: 39 bases, in frame from the first base. CDR1 and CDR2 are read off the germline V gene as MDHEN and SYDVKM. Trimming removed 5 bases from V and 14 bases from J; the gene matches leave 7 bases unexplained. The method behind the library was the immunoSEQ multiplex PCR assay. For the multiplex PCR, a mixture combining 60 forward primers for TCR Vbeta segments and 13 reverse primers for TCR Jbeta segments was used. The CDR3 region of rearranged TCR beta genes was amplified from genomic DNA with a multiplex PCR assay. The Illumina HiSeq System was used to sequence the amplified TCR beta libraries as 87-base-pair reads. The authors' pipeline ran thus. Across the roughly 700 repertoires, a later analysis counted about 81 million unique TCR beta chains, roughly 11 million of which were shared by at least two donors. Raw reads were error-corrected and collapsed into unique sequences by a nearest-neighbor algorithm in which closely related sequences were merged to remove PCR and sequencing errors. CDR3 sequences were aligned to IMGT reference sequences to assign V, D and J gene segments. Each retained sequence needed at least a six-nucleotide match to both a V gene segment and a J gene segment. A rearrangement was called productive if the CDR3 had no stop codons and remained in frame with V and J, and every other rearrangement was called non-productive. CDR3 was defined by IMGT convention, running from the second conserved V-encoded cysteine to the conserved J-encoded phenylalanine. In an earlier analysis of more than 550 of the donors, sequences lacking an unambiguous match to a single V gene segment were excluded. In an earlier analysis of about 590 of the donors, a V segment was called functional when productive rearrangements were above 56.7%, and segregating when the standard deviation between donors exceeded 5%. To diagnose cytomegalovirus status from the catalog of TCR beta chain sequences, a statistical classification framework was built. A later analysis assigned V and J genes by comparing TCR nucleotide sequences with IMGT/GENE-DB human TR gene sequences. Using the TCRdist pipeline, a later analysis assigned CDR3 sequences along with most-parsimonious VDJ recombination scenarios. In a later analysis, each TCR beta chain was defined by its CDR3 amino acid sequence together with its V-gene family, and reads lacking a unique V-gene family were excluded. To address suspected cross-contamination and a sequencing artifact, a later analysis removed a few hundred highly shared, low-generation-probability nucleotide sequences. In a later analysis, a clonal expansion index was calculated for each public chain from normalized within-repertoire ranks of inferred template counts. A later analysis computed generation probabilities with a VDJ recombination model fitted to out-of-frame rearrangements, and checked the results against IGoR. Hypergeometric tests were used in a later analysis to score TCR-TCR, TCR-HLA and TCR-CMV co-occurrence, with a repertoire-size bias correction applied to the TCR pairs. A later analysis estimated false discovery rates by permuting HLA or CMV assignments 20 times. A later analysis grouped co-occurring TCRs with DBSCAN, adding TCRdist sequence similarity when clustering within HLA-allele-positive subsets. Repertoires with fewer than 30,000 or more than 120,000 public chains, plus five repertoires with anomalous nucleotide sharing, were excluded from co-occurrence clustering. Not all clones reach the TCRdb copy of this immuneACCESS table, which keeps in-frame sequences only. Checked studies attribute under half of the gap to unresolved V genes and leave the rest unexplained. D and trimming come from the DNA, and the V and J calls and clone size come from that table. In this sample the table shows 100,000 to 150,000 clones, less than 85% of which occur a single time. Approximately 9% of the sample goes to the ten largest clones.

The specimen was PBMCs. This receptor was obtained from a man aged 25-45 years in good health and CMV-seropositive. Here the chain combines TRBV28 and TRBJ2-3, and TRBD2 matches 13 of the central bases. At the DNA level, the sequence is TGTGCCAGCAGTCCGGGACTAGCGGGGACCCCGTATTTT. The resulting protein is CASSPGLAGTPYF. When the CDR3 is completed using the reference TRBV28 and TRBJ2-3 genes on either side, the full variable domain is DVKVTQSSRYLVKRTGEKVFLECVQDMDHENMFWYRQDPGLGLRLIYFSYDVKMKEKGDIPEGYSVSREKKERFSLILESASTNQTSMYLCASSPGLAGTPYFGPGTRLTVL.